One and the same sample provided the 10 T cell receptor beta chains below, sequenced in a study of T cell responses to AZD1222 COVID-19 vaccine. Profiled with immunoSEQ multiplex PCR; TCRdb holds only in-frame clones, not every one. This table has about 180,000 clones, around 94% appearing once. Source: peripheral blood, taken 28 days after the second AZD1222 dose. The receptor source for this set is an adult who received the AZD1222 COVID-19 vaccine.

The chain employs TRBV5-8 and TRBJ2-1, with D possibly TRBD2 on 6 matching bases. Trimming cost V 10 bases and J 4 bases, with 18 bases left between them. The germline V gene encodes CDR1 SGHTS and CDR2 YDEGEE. This CDR3 spans 14 amino acids. The CDR3 DNA reads as TGTGCCGGAGGGAGTACAAGAAATTACAATGAGCAGTTCTTC. Encoded protein: CAGGSTRNYNEQFF.

J is TRBJ1-5 and V is TRBV19, with D possibly TRBD1 on 5 matching bases. There are 12 residues in the CDR3. In germline, CDR1 is LNHDA, CDR2 SQIVND (reference sequence). V lost 8 bases, J lost 4 bases, and 9 bases lay in between. In nucleotides, the CDR3 is TGTGCCAGTTGGGGGGGAAATCAGCCCCAGCATTTT. Its translation is CASWGGNQPQHF.

J is TRBJ1-6 and V is TRBV9, with 7 bases that match TRBD1. This CDR3 has 16 amino acids. The junction had 3 bases not matched to a gene; V was cut back by 1 base and J by 2 bases. Per the germline V gene, CDR1 is SGDLS and CDR2 is YYNGEE. The CDR3 DNA reads TGTGCCAGCAGCGTAACAGGGGACGCCTATAATTCACCCCTCCACTTT. Amino acids: CASSVTGDAYNSPLHF.

V gene TRBV3-1 (or the pseudogene TRBV3-2) combines with J gene TRBJ1-2; no reliable D call. Germline-derived CDR1 and CDR2 are LGHDT and YNNKEL (reference sequence). This CDR3 spans 15 amino acids. V was trimmed by 2 bases and J by 9 bases, leaving 19 bases between them. CDR3 sequence (DNA): TGTGCCAGCAGCCAAACTAGTGGACCGCTGTTGAGCTACACCTTC. It is translated as CASSQTSGPLLSYTF.

With respect to this clone: Its ends do not fully match the called genes, so a read error is possible. V and J are TRBV13 and TRBJ2-5, with D maybe TRBD1 (6 bases). CDR1 and CDR2 from the germline V gene are PRHDT and FYEKMQ (reference sequence). CDR3 length equals 15 residues. The CDR3 protein is CASSLGDRLGEAQYF. Written as DNA, the CDR3 is TGTGCCAGCAGCTTAGGCGACAGGCTGGGAGAGGCCCAGTACTTC.

This rearrangement joins TRBV6-5 to TRBJ1-5, with 9 nucleotides matching TRBD1. The CDR3 runs 14 residues. The V and J ends lost 6 bases and 6 bases, in that order; junction bases with no gene match: 6. Germline loops: CDR1 MNHEY, CDR2 SVGAGI. The CDR3 nucleotides are TGTGCCAGCAGAAGGGACAGGGCAAGTCAGCCCCAGCATTTT. It is translated as CASRRDRASQPQHF.

This chain links TRBV5-5 with TRBJ1-5; 7 nucleotides agree with TRBD1. Trimming cost V 3 bases and J 9 bases; bases outside gene matches: 9. CDR1 and CDR2 (germline): SGHKS, YYEKEE (reference sequence). The CDR3 totals 14 residues. CDR3 residues: CASSSRTGPGPQHF. CDR3 sequence (DNA): TGTGCCAGCAGCTCACGGACAGGTCCGGGGCCCCAGCATTTT.

The chain uses TRBV6-5 and TRBJ1-2; 7 bases are shared with TRBD1. CDR3 size: 14 residues. Trimming removed 5 bases from V and 3 bases from J; junction bases left unmatched: 6. CDR1 MNHEY and CDR2 SVGAGI come from the germline V gene. The CDR3 DNA sequence: TGTGCCAGCAGTCAGACAGGGAGCTACTATGGCTACACCTTC. Translated, it gives CASSQTGSYYGYTF.

This chain uses TRBV28 with TRBJ1-1; D is unresolved. V shed 3 bases and J shed 0 bases, with 11 bases lying between them. CDR3 length: 15 residues. Germline assignment: CDR1 MDHEN and CDR2 SYDVKM. The CDR3 region is CASSFTTELNTEAFF. The CDR3 DNA sequence: TGTGCCAGCAGTTTCACTACGGAATTGAACACTGAAGCTTTCTTT.

The chain combines TRBV28 with TRBJ2-5; 12 nucleotides match TRBD2. J was trimmed by 1 base and V by 5 bases; bases with no gene match: 2. This CDR3 contains 15 residues. Germline V lookup: CDR1 MDHEN, CDR2 SYDVKM. The CDR3 sequence is CASSRTSGAQETQYF. The CDR3 coding sequence is TGTGCCAGCAGTAGGACTAGCGGGGCCCAAGAGACCCAGTACTTC.